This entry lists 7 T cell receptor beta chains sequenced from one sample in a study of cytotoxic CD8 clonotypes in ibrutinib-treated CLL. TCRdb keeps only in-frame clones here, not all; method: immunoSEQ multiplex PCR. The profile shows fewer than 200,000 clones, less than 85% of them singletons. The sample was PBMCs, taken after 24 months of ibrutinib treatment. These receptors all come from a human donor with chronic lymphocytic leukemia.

CDR3 DNA sequence: TGTGCCAGCAGTGAAATTGGAAGAATTCAGTACTTC. Protein: CASSEIGRIQYF. This chain links TRBV6-1 with TRBJ2-4; no reliable D call. The V end was cut by 2 bases, the J end by 10 bases, with 9 bases between. CDR1 is MNHNS, CDR2 SASEGT, per germline. This CDR3 is built from 12 residues.

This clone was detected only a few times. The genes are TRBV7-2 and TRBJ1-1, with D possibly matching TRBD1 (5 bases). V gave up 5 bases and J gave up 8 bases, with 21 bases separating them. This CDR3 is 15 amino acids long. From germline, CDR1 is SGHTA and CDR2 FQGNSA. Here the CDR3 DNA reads TGTGCCAGCAGCCTTAGTAATGGGCAGGGTACGGAAGCTTTCTTT. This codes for CASSLSNGQGTEAFF. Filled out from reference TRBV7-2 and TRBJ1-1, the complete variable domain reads GAGVSQSPSNKVTEKGKDVELRCDPISGHTALYWYRQSLGQGLEFLIYFQGNSAPDKSGLPSDRFSAERTGGSVSTLTIQRTQQEDSAVYLCASSLSNGQGTEAFFGQGTRLTVV.

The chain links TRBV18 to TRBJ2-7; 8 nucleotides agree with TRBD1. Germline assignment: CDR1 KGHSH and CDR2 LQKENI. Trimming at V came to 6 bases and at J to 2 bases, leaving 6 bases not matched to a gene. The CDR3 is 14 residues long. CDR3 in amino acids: CASSPGTGPYEQYF. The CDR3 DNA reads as TGTGCCAGCTCCCCCGGGACAGGCCCCTACGAGCAGTACTTC.

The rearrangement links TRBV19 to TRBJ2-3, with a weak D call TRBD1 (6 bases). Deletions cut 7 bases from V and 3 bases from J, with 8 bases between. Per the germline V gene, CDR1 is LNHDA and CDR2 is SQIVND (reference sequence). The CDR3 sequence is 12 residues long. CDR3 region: CASKRGTDTQYF. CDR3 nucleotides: TGTGCCAGTAAGAGGGGGACAGATACGCAGTATTTT.

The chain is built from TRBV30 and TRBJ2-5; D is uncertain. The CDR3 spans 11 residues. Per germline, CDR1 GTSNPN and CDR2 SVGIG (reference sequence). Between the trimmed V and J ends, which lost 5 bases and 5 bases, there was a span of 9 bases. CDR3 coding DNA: TGTGCCTGGGACCGGACGGAGACCCAGTACTTC. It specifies CAWDRTETQYF.

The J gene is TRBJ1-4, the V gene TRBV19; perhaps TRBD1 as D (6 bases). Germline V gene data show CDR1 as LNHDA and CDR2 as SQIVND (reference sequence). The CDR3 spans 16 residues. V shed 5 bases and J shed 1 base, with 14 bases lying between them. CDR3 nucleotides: TGTGCCAGTAGTCCCGCAGGGGTTCGAACTAATGAAAAACTGTTTTTT. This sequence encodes CASSPAGVRTNEKLFF.

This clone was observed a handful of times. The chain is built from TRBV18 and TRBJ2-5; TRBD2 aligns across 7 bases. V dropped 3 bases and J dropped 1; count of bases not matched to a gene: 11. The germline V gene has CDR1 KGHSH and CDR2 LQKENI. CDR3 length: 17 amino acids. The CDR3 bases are TGTGCCAGCTCACCTCAGCTCGCGGGGGACTTCCAAGAGACCCAGTACTTC. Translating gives CASSPQLAGDFQETQYF.